Given below is one T cell receptor beta chain in context. The data were obtained in a study of control samples from healthy donors and cancer patients. CDR1 is SGHTA, CDR2 FQGNSA, per germline. V dropped 1 base and J dropped 8 bases, with 14 bases sitting between them. This CDR3 contains 15 residues. The table came from immunoSEQ multiplex PCR; TCRdb's copy has only in-frame clones and leaves some out. Of about 90,000 clones listed, 90% were seen once; the top ten hold over 3%. The chain joins TRBV7-2 to TRBJ2-2, with D perhaps TRBD2 (5 bases). The sequenced sample consisted of blood. The source is a woman aged 18-29 years in good health. CDR3 coding DNA: TGTGCCAGCAGCTTAGAAGCACAGCCGGGGGGGGAGCTGTTTTTT. It translates to CASSLEAQPGGELFF.